This is a list of T cell receptor beta chains from one sample in a study of monozygotic twins with inflammatory bowel disease. After re-calling the 5' RACE reads, TCRdb lists one entry per CDR3 protein, DNA absent. The sample table sets out 400,000 to 500,000 distinct CDR3 sequences. The sample was blood. These receptors originate from a human donor with ulcerative colitis or Crohn's disease, or a healthy co-twin of an affected twin (not recorded which). CDR3s include the opening cysteine and the closing phenylalanine or tryptophan.

TRBJ2-1	TRBV11-2	CASSFTGDSSYNEQFF
TRBJ1-6	TRBV11-2	CASSGGTGGLRYNSPLHF
TRBJ2-1	TRBV7-2	CASSEDRFYNEQFF
TRBJ1-1	TRBV3-1	CASSQETAEAFF
TRBJ1-5	TRBV30	CAWSRSGQGARGNQPQHF
TRBJ2-1	TRBV10-3	CAISEVRAEYNEQFF
TRBJ2-3	TRBV5-4	CASSSLGTQYGDTQYF
TRBJ2-7	TRBV28	CASKSRNTEQYF
TRBJ2-7	TRBV5-1	CASSLGAGLYEQYF
TRBJ2-1	TRBV7-8	CASIEHTEGQYINEQFF
TRBJ2-3	TRBV30	CAWLTGGPDTQYF
TRBJ1-3	TRBV12-3/TRBV12-4	CASSVHGSRSGNTIYF
TRBJ2-4	TRBV7-3	CASSLSVPDIQYF
TRBJ2-7	TRBV6-1	CASSPTDPGQGISYEQYF
TRBJ2-2	TRBV5-4	CASSLVLGGATGELFF
TRBJ2-7	TRBV15	CATSEDSGTEQYF
TRBJ2-1	TRBV5-1	CASSLDEGEFF
TRBJ2-1	TRBV6-5	CASSYDRAIDEQFF
TRBJ1-6	TRBV7-8	CASSLDGRSYNSPLHF
TRBJ1-2	TRBV11-1	CASSLSGVGYTF
TRBJ2-1	TRBV7-9	CASSLVGLYNEQFF
TRBJ2-1	TRBV7-9	CASSQTSFEQFF
TRBJ2-3	TRBV7-9	CASRRGEATQYF
TRBJ1-2	TRBV19	CASSIGVGYTF
TRBJ2-7	TRBV10-3	CAISDRGSTSEQYF
TRBJ1-2	TRBV28	CASNTRSGRHGYTF
TRBJ1-1	TRBV3-1	CASSQVAGHTEAFF
TRBJ2-2	TRBV20-1	CSAPRADTGELFF
TRBJ2-4	TRBV28	CAGSRWDERGKGYIQYF
TRBJ2-2	TRBV5-1	CASSLLQDNTGELFF
TRBJ2-3	TRBV18	CASSPRTGLDTQYF
TRBJ2-7	TRBV2	CASSTGTSGDPYEQYF
TRBJ2-7	TRBV4-1	CASSLHPRGEYEQYF
TRBJ1-4	TRBV5-1	CASSDDGEKLFF
TRBJ1-5	TRBV30	CAWSETSNQPQHF
TRBJ1-1	TRBV30	CAWSVRAVGTEAFF
TRBJ2-1	TRBV20-1	CSARSGGGSYNEQFF
TRBJ2-7	TRBV7-9	CASSLTGQVGEQYF
TRBJ2-1	TRBV5-6	CASLKRGYNEQFF
TRBJ2-7	TRBV27	CASSPPRGGASYEQYF
TRBJ2-5	TRBV28	CASALQETQYF
TRBJ1-2	TRBV28	CASSLPGPSGGYTF
TRBJ1-1	TRBV15	CATSSPGRAYEDTEAFF
TRBJ2-7	TRBV11-2	CASSLAGGINEQYF